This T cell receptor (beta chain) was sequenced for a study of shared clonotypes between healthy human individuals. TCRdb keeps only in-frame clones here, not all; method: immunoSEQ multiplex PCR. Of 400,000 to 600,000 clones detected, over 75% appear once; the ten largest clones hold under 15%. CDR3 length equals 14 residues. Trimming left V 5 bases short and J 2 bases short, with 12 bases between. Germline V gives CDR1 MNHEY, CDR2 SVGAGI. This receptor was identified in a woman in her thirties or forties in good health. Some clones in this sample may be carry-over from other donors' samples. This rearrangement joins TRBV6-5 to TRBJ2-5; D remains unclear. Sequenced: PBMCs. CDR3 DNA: TGTGCCAGCAGTAGGGTTAGGGTTCAAGAGACCCAGTACTTC. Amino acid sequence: CASSRVRVQETQYF.